This TCR beta chain was identified in a study of memory CD4+ T cells and cytomegalovirus serostatus. Across the study: This sample comes from healthy Belgian adults, roughly 9 CMV seropositive, some 22 seronegative. Study results and caveats: A US-trained random forest predicted CMV serostatus with median AUC 0.91. Of around 160 reported CMV TCRbeta sequences, about 70 were found in memory CD4+ repertoires.

Only a few counts were recorded for this clone. Its target is unknown. The junction shows a germline mismatch at one end, possibly a read error. The sort gate was single viable CD3+CD4+CD8-CD45RO+ cells for memory CD4+ T cells. Positive selection with CD4 microbeads enriched total CD4+ T cells. Profiled with immunoSEQ multiplex PCR; TCRdb holds only in-frame clones, not every one. This table holds about 73,000 clones, about 78% found once. Germline CDR1 and CDR2: SNHLY and FYNNEI. This CDR3 has 14 residues. The specimen was memory CD4+ T cells from blood. This TCR was sampled from an adult in good health and CMV-seropositive. J is TRBJ1-1 and V is TRBV2; 7 positions match TRBD1. Here the CDR3 DNA reads TGTGCCAGCAGGGAAGACAGGGATTTAGGTGAAGCTTTCTTT. Its translation is CASREDRDLGEAFF.